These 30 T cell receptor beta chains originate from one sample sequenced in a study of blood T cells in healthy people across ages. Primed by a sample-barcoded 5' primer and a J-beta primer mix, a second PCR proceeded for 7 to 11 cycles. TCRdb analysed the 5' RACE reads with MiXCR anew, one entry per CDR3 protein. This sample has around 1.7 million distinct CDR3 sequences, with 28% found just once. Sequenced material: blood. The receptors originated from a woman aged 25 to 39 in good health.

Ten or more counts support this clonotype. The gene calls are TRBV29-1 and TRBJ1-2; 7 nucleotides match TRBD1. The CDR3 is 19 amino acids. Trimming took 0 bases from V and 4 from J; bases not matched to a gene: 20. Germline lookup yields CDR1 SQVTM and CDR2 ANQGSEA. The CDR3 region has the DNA TGCAGCGTTGAAGATTTTGCAGGGGGGATGTCTTGGACCCTCTATGGCTACACCTTC. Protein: CSVEDFAGGMSWTLYGYTF.

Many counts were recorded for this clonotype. CDR3 bases: TGTGCCAGCGGCACAGGGTTGCAGTCCGGCTACACCTTC. Protein product: CASGTGLQSGYTF. J is TRBJ1-2 and V is TRBV18; possibly TRBD1 for D (6 bases). Germline assignment: CDR1 KGHSH and CDR2 LQKENI. V was trimmed by 8 bases and J by 8 bases, leaving 18 bases between them. The length of the CDR3 is 13 residues.

CDR3 residues: CATSDATGGNINEQFF. The CDR3, as DNA: TGTGCCACCAGTGATGCCACAGGGGGAAATATCAATGAGCAGTTCTTC. The gene calls are TRBV24-1 and TRBJ2-1; TRBD1 matches 8 bases. Germline CDR1 and CDR2: KGHDR and SFDVKD. The CDR3 is 16 amino acids. Losses at the gene ends were 3 bases for V and 6 bases for J; bases not matched to a gene: 9.

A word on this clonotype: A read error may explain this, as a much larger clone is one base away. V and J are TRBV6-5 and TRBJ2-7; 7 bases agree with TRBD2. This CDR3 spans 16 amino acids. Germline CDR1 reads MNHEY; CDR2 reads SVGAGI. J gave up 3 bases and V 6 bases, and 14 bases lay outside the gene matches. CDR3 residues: CASSRAHLAVSYEQYF. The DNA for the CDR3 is TGTGCCAGCAGCAGGGCGCATCTAGCGGTAAGCTACGAGCAGTACTTC.

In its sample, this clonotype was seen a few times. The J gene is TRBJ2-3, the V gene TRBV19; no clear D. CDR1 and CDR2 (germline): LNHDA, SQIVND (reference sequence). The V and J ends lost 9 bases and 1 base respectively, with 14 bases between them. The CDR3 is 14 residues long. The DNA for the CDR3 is TGTGCCAGCTCGTGGAACCCCCGCACAGATACGCAGTATTTT. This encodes CASSWNPRTDTQYF.

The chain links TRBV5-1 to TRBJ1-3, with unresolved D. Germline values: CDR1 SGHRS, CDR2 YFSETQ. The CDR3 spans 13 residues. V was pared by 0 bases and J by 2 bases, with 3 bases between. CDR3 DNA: TGCGCCAGCAGCTTGGTAACTGGAAACACCATATATTTT. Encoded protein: CASSLVTGNTIYF.

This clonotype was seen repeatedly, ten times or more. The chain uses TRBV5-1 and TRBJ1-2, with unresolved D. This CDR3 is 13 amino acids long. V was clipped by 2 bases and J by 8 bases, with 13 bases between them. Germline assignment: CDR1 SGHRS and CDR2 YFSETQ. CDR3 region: CASSLEGFGGYTF. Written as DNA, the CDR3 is TGCGCCAGCAGCTTAGAGGGCTTCGGGGGCTACACCTTC.

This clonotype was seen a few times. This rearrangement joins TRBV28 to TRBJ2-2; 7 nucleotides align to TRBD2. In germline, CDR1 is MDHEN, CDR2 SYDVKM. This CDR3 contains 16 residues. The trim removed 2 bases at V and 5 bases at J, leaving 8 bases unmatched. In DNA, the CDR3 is TGTGCCAGCAGTTTAAGGCGGGGGAGTTTGACCGGGGAGCTGTTTTTT. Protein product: CASSLRRGSLTGELFF.

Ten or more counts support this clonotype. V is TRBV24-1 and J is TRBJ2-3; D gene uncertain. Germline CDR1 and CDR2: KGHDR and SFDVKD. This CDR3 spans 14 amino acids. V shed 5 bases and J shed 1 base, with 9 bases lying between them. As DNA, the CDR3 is TGTGCCACCAGTGTAGGAACTCGCACAGATACGCAGTATTTT. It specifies CATSVGTRTDTQYF.

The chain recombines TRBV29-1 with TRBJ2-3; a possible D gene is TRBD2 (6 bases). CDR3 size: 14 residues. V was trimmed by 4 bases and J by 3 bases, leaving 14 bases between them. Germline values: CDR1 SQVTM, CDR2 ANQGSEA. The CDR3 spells CSVVSGAGTDTQYF. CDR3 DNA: TGCAGCGTTGTCTCTGGGGCGGGGACAGATACGCAGTATTTT.

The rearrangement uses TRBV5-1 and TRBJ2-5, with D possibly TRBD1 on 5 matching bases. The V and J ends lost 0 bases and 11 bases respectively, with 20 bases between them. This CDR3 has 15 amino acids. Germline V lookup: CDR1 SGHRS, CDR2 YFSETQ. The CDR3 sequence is CASSLADQGLGEQYF. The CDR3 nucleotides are TGCGCCAGCAGCTTGGCGGACCAGGGATTGGGTGAGCAGTACTTC.

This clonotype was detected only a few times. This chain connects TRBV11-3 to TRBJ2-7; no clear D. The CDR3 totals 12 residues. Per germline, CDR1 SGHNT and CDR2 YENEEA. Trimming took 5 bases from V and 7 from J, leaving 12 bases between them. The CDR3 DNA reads TGTGCCAGCAGCGTAAAGGTGGGGGAGCAGTACTTC. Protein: CASSVKVGEQYF.

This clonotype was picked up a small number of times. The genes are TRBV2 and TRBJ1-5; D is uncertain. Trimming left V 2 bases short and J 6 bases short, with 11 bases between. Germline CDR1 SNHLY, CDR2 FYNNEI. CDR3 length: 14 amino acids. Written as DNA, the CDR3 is TGTGCCAGCAGTGAAAGGGTGAAGGGTCAGCCCCAGCATTTT. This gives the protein CASSERVKGQPQHF.

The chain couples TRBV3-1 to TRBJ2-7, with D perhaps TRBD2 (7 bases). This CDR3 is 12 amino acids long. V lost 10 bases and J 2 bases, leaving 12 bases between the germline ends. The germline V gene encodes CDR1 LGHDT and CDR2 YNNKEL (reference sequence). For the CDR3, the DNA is TGTGCCACTAGGGGGGGGCCCTACGAGCAGTACTTC. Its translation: CATRGGPYEQYF.

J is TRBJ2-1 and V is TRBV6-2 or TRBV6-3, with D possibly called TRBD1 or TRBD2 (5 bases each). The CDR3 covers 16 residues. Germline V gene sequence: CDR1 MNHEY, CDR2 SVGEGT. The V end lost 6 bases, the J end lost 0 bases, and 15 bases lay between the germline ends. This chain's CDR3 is CASSLFGAASYNEQFF. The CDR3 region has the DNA TGTGCCAGCAGCCTGTTCGGGGCCGCCTCCTACAATGAGCAGTTCTTC.

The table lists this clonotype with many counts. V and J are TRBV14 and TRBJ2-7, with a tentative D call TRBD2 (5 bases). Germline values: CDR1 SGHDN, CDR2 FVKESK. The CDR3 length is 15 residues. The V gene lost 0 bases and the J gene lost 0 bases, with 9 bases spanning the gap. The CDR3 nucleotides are TGTGCCAGCAGCCAAGATCAGGCGGGCTCCTACGAGCAGTACTTC. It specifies CASSQDQAGSYEQYF. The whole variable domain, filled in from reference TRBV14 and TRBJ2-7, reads EAGVTQFPSHSVIEKGQTVTLRCDPISGHDNLYWYRRVMGKEIKFLLHFVKESKQDESGMPNNRFLAERTGGTYSTLKVQPAELEDSGVYFCASSQDQAGSYEQYFGPGTRLTVT.

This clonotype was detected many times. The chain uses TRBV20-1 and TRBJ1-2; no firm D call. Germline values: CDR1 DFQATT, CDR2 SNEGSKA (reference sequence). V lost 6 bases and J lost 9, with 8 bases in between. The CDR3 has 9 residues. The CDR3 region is CSAEGSYTF. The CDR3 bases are TGCAGTGCGGAGGGAAGCTACACCTTC.

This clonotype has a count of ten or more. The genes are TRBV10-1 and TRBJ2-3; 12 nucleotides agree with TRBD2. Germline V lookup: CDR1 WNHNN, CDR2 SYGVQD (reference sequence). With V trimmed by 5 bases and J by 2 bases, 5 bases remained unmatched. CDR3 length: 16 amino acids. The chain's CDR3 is CASSPTSGGFTDTQYF. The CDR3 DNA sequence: TGCGCCAGCAGTCCGACTAGCGGGGGATTCACAGATACGCAGTATTTT.

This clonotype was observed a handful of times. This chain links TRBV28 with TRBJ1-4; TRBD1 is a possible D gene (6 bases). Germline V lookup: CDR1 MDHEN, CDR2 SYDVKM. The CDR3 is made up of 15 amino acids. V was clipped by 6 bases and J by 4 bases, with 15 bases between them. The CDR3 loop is CASSTGTRRNEKLFF. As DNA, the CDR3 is TGTGCCAGCAGCACGGGGACACGGCGTAATGAAAAACTGTTTTTT.

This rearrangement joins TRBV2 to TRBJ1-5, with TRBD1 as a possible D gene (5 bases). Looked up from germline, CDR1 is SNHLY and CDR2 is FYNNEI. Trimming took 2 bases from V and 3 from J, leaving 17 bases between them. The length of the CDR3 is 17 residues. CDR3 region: CASSESGQGLYNQPQHF. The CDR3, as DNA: TGTGCCAGCAGTGAATCTGGGCAGGGTCTATACAATCAGCCCCAGCATTTT.

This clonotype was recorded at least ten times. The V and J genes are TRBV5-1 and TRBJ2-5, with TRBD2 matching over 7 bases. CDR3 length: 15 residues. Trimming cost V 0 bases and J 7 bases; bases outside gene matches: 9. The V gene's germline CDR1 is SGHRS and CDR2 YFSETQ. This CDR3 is CASSLASGGRGTQYF. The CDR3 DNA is TGCGCCAGCAGCTTGGCTAGCGGAGGGCGCGGGACCCAGTACTTC.

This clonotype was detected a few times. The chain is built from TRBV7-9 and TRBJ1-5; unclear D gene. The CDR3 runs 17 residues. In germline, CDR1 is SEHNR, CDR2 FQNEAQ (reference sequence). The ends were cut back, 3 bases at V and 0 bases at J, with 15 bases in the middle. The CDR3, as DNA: TGTGCCAGCAGCTTGAGAACAGAACGTGATAGCAATCAGCCCCAGCATTTT. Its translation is CASSLRTERDSNQPQHF. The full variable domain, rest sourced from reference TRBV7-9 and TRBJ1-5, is DTGVSQNPRHKITKRGQNVTFRCDPISEHNRLYWYRQTLGQGPEFLTYFQNEAQLEKSRLLSDRFSAERPKGSFSTLEIQRTEQGDSAMYLCASSLRTERDSNQPQHFGDGTRLSIL.

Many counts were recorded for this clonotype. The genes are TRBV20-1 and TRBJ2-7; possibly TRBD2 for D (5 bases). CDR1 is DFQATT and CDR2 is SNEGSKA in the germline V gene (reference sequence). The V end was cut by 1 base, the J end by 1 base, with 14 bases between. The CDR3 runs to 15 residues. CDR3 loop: CSARGRLSSSYEQYF. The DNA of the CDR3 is TGCAGTGCTAGAGGCCGACTATCGTCATCCTACGAGCAGTACTTC.

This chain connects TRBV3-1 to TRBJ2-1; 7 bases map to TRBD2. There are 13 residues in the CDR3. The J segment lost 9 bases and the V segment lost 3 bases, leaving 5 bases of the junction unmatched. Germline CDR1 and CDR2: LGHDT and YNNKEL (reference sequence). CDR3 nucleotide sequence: TGTGCCAGCAGCCACGCGACTAGCCCTGAGCAGTTCTTC. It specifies CASSHATSPEQFF.

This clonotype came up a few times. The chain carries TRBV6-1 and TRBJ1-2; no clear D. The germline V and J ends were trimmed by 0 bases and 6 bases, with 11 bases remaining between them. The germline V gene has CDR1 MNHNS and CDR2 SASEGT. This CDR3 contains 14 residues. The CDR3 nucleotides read TGTGCCAGCAGTGAAGCGTTATCCGGGCATGGCTACACCTTC. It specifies CASSEALSGHGYTF.

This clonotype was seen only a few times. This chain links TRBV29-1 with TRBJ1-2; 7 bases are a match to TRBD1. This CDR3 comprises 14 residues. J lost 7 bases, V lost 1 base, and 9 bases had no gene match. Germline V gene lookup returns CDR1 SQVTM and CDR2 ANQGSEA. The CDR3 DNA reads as TGCAGCGTTGAAGGGGTCCGGACAGGAACTGGCTACACCTTC. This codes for CSVEGVRTGTGYTF.

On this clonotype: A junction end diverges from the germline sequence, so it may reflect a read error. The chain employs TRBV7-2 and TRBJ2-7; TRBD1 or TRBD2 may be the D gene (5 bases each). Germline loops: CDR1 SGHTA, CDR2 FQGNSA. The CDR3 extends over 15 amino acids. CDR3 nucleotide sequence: TGTGCCAACAGCTTAGTTGGGACCGGAGGCTACGAGCAGTACTTC. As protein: CANSLVGTGGYEQYF. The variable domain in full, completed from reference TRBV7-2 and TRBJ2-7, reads GAGVSQSPSNKVTEKGKDVELRCDPISGHTALYWYRQSLGQGLEFLIYFQGNSAPDKSGLPSDRFSAERTGGSVSTLTIQRTQQEDSAVYLCANSLVGTGGYEQYFGPGTRLTVT.

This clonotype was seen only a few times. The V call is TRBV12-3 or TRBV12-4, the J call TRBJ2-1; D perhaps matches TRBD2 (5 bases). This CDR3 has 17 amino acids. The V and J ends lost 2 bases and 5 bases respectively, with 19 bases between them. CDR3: CASSLRATSSYDNEQFF. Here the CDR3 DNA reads TGTGCCAGCAGTTTAAGGGCTACTAGTTCGTATGACAATGAGCAGTTCTTC.

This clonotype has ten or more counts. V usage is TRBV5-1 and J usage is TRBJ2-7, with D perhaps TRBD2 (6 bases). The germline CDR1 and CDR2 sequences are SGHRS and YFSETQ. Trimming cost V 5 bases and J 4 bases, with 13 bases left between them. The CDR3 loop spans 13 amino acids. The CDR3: CASRATSGYEQYF. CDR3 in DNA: TGCGCCAGCAGAGCGACGAGCGGGTACGAGCAGTACTTC.

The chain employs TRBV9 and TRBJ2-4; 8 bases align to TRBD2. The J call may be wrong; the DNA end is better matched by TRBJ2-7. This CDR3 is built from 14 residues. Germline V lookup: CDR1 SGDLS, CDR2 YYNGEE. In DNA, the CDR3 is TGTGCCAGCAGCGCCGGGACTAGAATCCACGAGCAGTACTTC. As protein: CASSAGTRIHEQYF.